This paragraph covers one T cell receptor (beta chain) sequence. Just one base apart from a much larger clone, this may be a read error. The CDR3 spans 17 residues. CDR1 is SGHRS and CDR2 is YFSETQ in the germline V gene. These data belong to a study of CDR3 diversity in severe acne. TCRdb independently ran MiXCR on the PCR reads; one entry per CDR3 protein. The sample contains roughly 100,000 distinct CDR3 sequences, around 53% of which appear only once. This TCR came from a male donor with acne. The specimen was blood. J is TRBJ2-2 and V is TRBV5-1; TRBD2 matches at 10 bases. CDR3 sequence reads: CASNLGGTSVGTGELFF. DNA for the CDR3: TGCGCCAGCAACTTGGGCGGGACTAGCGTTGGCACCGGGGAGCTGTTTTTT.